These 21 T cell receptor beta chains were all obtained from the same sample, sequenced in a study of CD8 T cells in Susac syndrome. cDNA came from 0.5 to 1 ug RNA primed by random hexamers. MiXCR was run by TCRdb on the immunoSEQ multiplex PCR reads, yielding one entry per CDR3 protein. The table includes a few hundred thousand distinct CDR3 sequences, approximately 90% detected once. The sequencing input was CD4+ T cells from PBMCs. The receptors shown here come from a human donor with multiple sclerosis.

Note on this clonotype: At one boundary the junction diverges from the germline segment, which might be a read error. V is TRBV18 and J is TRBJ2-3; 8 bases map to TRBD1. Germline CDR1 reads KGHSH; CDR2 reads LQKENI. The CDR3 consists of 16 residues. The CDR3 DNA is TGTGCCAGCTCGCCACAGGGGGTATCTAGCACAGATACGCAGTATTTT. The encoded protein is CASSPQGVSSTDTQYF. The full variable domain, rest sourced from reference TRBV18 and TRBJ2-3, is NAGVMQNPRHLVRRRGQEARLRCSPMKGHSHVYWYRQLPEEGLKFMVYLQKENIIDESGMPKERFSAEFPKEGPSILRIQQVVRGDSAAYFCASSPQGVSSTDTQYFGPGTRLTVL.

The chain carries TRBV7-2 and TRBJ1-5, with 8 bases that match TRBD1. Germline V CDR1 and CDR2: SGHTA, FQGNSA. This CDR3 comprises 15 residues. The ends lost 5 bases at V and 5 bases at J; junction bases unmatched: 8. The CDR3 protein is CASSRRDRHDQPQHF. Here the CDR3 DNA reads TGTGCCAGCAGCCGCCGGGACAGGCATGATCAGCCCCAGCATTTT.

The rearrangement links TRBV12-3 or TRBV12-4 to TRBJ2-3; D remains unclear. Between the trimmed V and J ends, which lost 2 bases and 1 base, there was a span of 13 bases. The CDR3 is made up of 16 amino acids. The CDR3 loop is CASSLHPDPGTDTQYF. For the CDR3, the DNA is TGTGCCAGCAGTTTACATCCCGACCCGGGCACAGATACGCAGTATTTT.

This clonotype was observed a single time. The chain combines TRBV11-2 with TRBJ2-7; 8 nucleotides line up with TRBD1. The junction had 13 bases not matched to a gene; V was cut back by 3 bases and J by 3 bases. Germline lookup yields CDR1 SGHAT and CDR2 FQNNGV. The CDR3 extends over 17 amino acids. Here the CDR3 DNA reads TGTGCCAGCAGCTTGGGGGCGTATGGCAGGGGGCTCTACGAGCAGTACTTC. Translated, it gives CASSLGAYGRGLYEQYF.

V gene TRBV7-9 combines with J gene TRBJ2-4; TRBD1 or TRBD2 may be the D gene (5 bases each). The CDR3 sequence is 16 residues long. The ends were cut back, 1 base at V and 8 bases at J, with 18 bases in the middle. Germline assignment: CDR1 SEHNR and CDR2 FQNEAQ (reference sequence). CDR3 bases: TGTGCCAGCAGCTTAGTAACGGGGCCGGGCTGGGACATTCAGTACTTC. Protein sequence: CASSLVTGPGWDIQYF.

V is TRBV11-2 and J is TRBJ1-1, with D maybe TRBD1 (5 bases). Germline V gives CDR1 SGHAT, CDR2 FQNNGV. The V gene lost 2 bases and the J gene lost 4 bases, with 8 bases spanning the gap. The length of the CDR3 is 13 residues. CDR3 protein: CASSLSGTTEAFF. The CDR3 DNA is TGTGCCAGCAGCTTATCGGGGACCACTGAAGCTTTCTTT.

The chain joins TRBV30 to TRBJ1-1; perhaps TRBD1 as D (5 bases). The germline V and J ends were trimmed by 2 bases and 4 bases, with 11 bases remaining between them. The CDR3 contains 13 residues. In germline, CDR1 is GTSNPN, CDR2 SVGIG (reference sequence). As DNA, the CDR3 is TGTGCCTGGAGTAACGGGGCGAGCACTGAAGCTTTCTTT. Translation gives CAWSNGASTEAFF.

V gene TRBV20-1 combines with J gene TRBJ2-1, with TRBD1 matching over 7 bases. The CDR3 contains 15 residues. The germline CDR1 and CDR2 sequences are DFQATT and SNEGSKA (reference sequence). DNA of the CDR3: TGCAGCTCATTCAGGGGGTCCTCCGGGCTAAGTGAGCAGTTCTTC. It specifies CSSFRGSSGLSEQFF.

This rearrangement joins TRBV18 to TRBJ1-1; weak D call: TRBD1 (5 bases). CDR3 size: 16 residues. V was trimmed by 3 bases and J by 1 base, leaving 15 bases between them. Germline CDR1 reads KGHSH; CDR2 reads LQKENI. The CDR3 protein is CASSPIMAGSNTEAFF. The CDR3 nucleotides are TGTGCCAGCTCACCTATCATGGCAGGGTCGAACACTGAAGCTTTCTTT. Full variable domain (rest looked up from reference TRBV18 and TRBJ1-1): NAGVMQNPRHLVRRRGQEARLRCSPMKGHSHVYWYRQLPEEGLKFMVYLQKENIIDESGMPKERFSAEFPKEGPSILRIQQVVRGDSAAYFCASSPIMAGSNTEAFFGQGTRLTVV.

The V call is TRBV7-9, the J call TRBJ1-2; D not certain. The V end was cut by 5 bases, the J end by 6 bases, with 16 bases between. Germline loops: CDR1 SEHNR, CDR2 FQNEAQ (reference sequence). The CDR3 totals 14 residues. CDR3 coding DNA: TGTGCCAGCAGCCACCCCCTGTCGGAGCATGGCTACACCTTC. It codes for CASSHPLSEHGYTF.

The V gene is TRBV7-2, the J gene TRBJ2-1; 10 bases are shared with TRBD2. Germline V CDR1 and CDR2: SGHTA, FQGNSA. This CDR3 has 15 residues. The junction had 2 bases not matched to a gene; V was cut back by 4 bases and J by 2 bases. CDR3 protein: CASSSGTSAYNEQFF. CDR3 nucleotides: TGTGCCAGCAGCTCCGGGACTAGCGCCTACAATGAGCAGTTCTTC.

This chain uses TRBV18 with TRBJ2-7; 8 bases are shared with TRBD2. Germline V gives CDR1 KGHSH, CDR2 LQKENI. Losses at the gene ends were 2 bases for V and 2 bases for J; bases not matched to a gene: 11. The CDR3 has 17 residues. In DNA, the CDR3 is TGTGCCAGCTCACCAGGGACCGGGACTAGGGTCCCCTACGAGCAGTACTTC. Amino acids: CASSPGTGTRVPYEQYF.

The CDR3 spells CASSPLGQGQGEQYF. DNA for the CDR3: TGTGCCAGCAGTCCACTCGGACAGGGTCAGGGCGAGCAGTACTTC. The chain carries TRBV6-2 or TRBV6-3 and TRBJ2-7; 8 bases match TRBD1. This CDR3 region has 15 residues. The germline gives CDR1 MNHEY, CDR2 SVGEGT. V lost 5 bases to trimming and J lost 6 bases; unmatched junction nucleotides: 12.

V and J are TRBV20-1 and TRBJ2-3, with D possibly TRBD1 on 5 matching bases. Germline CDR1 reads DFQATT; CDR2 reads SNEGSKA (reference sequence). This CDR3 contains 12 residues. The CDR3 DNA is TGCAGCTCAGAAGGGGGCACAGATACGCAGTATTTT. Translation gives CSSEGGTDTQYF.

The V and J genes are TRBV20-1 and TRBJ2-1, with 11 bases that match TRBD2. The germline gives CDR1 DFQATT, CDR2 SNEGSKA (reference sequence). The CDR3 totals 16 residues. Trimming removed 3 bases from V and 9 bases from J; junction bases left unmatched: 13. This chain's CDR3 is CSASKATSGIRGEQFF. In nucleotides, the CDR3 is TGCAGTGCTAGTAAAGCGACTAGCGGGATACGGGGTGAGCAGTTCTTC.

The chain joins TRBV11-3 to TRBJ1-1; no definite D call. Trimming took 1 base from V and 10 from J, leaving 7 bases between them. The CDR3 sequence is 11 residues long. In germline, CDR1 is SGHNT, CDR2 YENEEA. The CDR3 region is CASSLGLPAFF. CDR3 sequence (DNA): TGTGCCAGCAGCTTAGGACTCCCAGCTTTCTTT.

The chain joins TRBV3-1 to TRBJ1-1; D unclear. Per the germline V gene, CDR1 is LGHDT and CDR2 is YNNKEL (reference sequence). V was cut by 6 bases and J by 2 bases, with 13 bases left in between. The CDR3 is 14 residues long. CDR3 bases: TGTGCCAGCAGTCGCGGGTCGGTTAACACTGAAGCTTTCTTT. Translated: CASSRGSVNTEAFF.

V and J are TRBV5-6 and TRBJ2-2, with D unresolved. The CDR3 totals 15 residues. Germline V CDR1 and CDR2: SGHDT, YYEEEE. V dropped 2 bases and J dropped 1 base, with 9 bases sitting between them. Written as DNA, the CDR3 is TGTGCCAGCAGCTTCCTCCCGCTGAACACCGGGGAGCTGTTTTTT. It translates to CASSFLPLNTGELFF.

The chain uses TRBV18 and TRBJ1-3; D is perhaps TRBD1 (5 bases). With 1 base removed from V and 3 bases from J, the gap between germline ends came to 13 bases. The CDR3 totals 16 residues. Germline values: CDR1 KGHSH, CDR2 LQKENI. The CDR3: CASSPRDGTVGNTIYF. CDR3 nucleotides: TGTGCCAGCTCACCACGGGACGGGACTGTTGGAAACACCATATATTTT.

The chain combines TRBV12-3 or TRBV12-4 with TRBJ2-1; 9 bases align to TRBD2. The CDR3 has 14 residues. The junction had 12 bases not matched to a gene; V was cut back by 9 bases and J by 9 bases. The CDR3 region is CASSGGRAKGEQFF. The DNA of the CDR3 is TGTGCCAGTTCTGGCGGGAGGGCCAAGGGTGAGCAGTTCTTC.

The chain combines TRBV25-1 with TRBJ1-6, with 9 bases aligning to TRBD1. Germline V gives CDR1 MGHDK, CDR2 SYGVNS. This CDR3 contains 15 residues. The trim removed 3 bases at V and 4 bases at J, leaving 1 base unmatched. The CDR3 reads CASSEGTGYNSPLHF. CDR3 nucleotides: TGTGCCAGCAGTGAGGGGACAGGGTATAATTCACCCCTCCACTTT.